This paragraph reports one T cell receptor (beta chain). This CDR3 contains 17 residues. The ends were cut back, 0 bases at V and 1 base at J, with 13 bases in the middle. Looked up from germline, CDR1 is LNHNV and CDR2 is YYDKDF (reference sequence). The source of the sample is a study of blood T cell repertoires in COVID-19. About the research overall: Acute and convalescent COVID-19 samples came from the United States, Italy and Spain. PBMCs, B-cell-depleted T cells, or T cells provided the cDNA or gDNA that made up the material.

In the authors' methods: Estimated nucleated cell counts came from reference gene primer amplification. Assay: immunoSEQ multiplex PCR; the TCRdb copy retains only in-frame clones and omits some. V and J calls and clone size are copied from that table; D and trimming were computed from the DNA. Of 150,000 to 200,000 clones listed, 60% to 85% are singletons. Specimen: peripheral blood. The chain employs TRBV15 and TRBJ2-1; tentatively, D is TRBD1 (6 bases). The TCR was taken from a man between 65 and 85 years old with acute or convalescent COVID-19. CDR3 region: CATSRDGGLASYNEQFF. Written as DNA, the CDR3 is TGTGCCACCAGCAGAGATGGGGGCCTAGCATCCTACAATGAGCAGTTCTTC. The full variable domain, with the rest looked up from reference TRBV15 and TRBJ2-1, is DAMVIQNPRYQVTQFGKPVTLSCSQTLNHNVMYWYQQKSSQAPKLLFHYYDKDFNNEADTPDNFQSRRPNTSFCFLDIRSPGLGDTAMYLCATSRDGGLASYNEQFFGPGTRLTVL.